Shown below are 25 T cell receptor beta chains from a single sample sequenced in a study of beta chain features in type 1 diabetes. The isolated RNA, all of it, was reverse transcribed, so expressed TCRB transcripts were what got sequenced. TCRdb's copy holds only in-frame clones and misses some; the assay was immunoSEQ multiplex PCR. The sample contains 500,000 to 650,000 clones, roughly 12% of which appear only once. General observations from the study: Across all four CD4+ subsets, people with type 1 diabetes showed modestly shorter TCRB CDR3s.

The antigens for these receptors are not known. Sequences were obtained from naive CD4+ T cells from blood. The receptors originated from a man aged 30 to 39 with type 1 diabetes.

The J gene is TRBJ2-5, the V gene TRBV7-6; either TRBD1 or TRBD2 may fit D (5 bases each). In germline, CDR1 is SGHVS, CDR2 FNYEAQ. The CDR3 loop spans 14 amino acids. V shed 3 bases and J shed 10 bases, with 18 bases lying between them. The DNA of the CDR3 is TGTGCCAGCAGCTTTAATGGTGGGGGAATCGACCAGTACTTC. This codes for CASSFNGGGIDQYF.

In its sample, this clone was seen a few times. The CDR3 DNA is TGTGCCAGCAGCTTCGAGCGGGGGGCAGGGTCTGCAGCGCAGTATTTT. It is translated as CASSFERGAGSAAQYF. The chain recombines TRBV7-4 with TRBJ2-3; TRBD2 aligns across 9 bases. The CDR3 sequence is 16 residues long. The V gene end was trimmed by 3 bases and the J gene end by 10 bases; junction bases not matched to a gene: 14. Germline V lookup: CDR1 SGHVT, CDR2 SQSDAQ.

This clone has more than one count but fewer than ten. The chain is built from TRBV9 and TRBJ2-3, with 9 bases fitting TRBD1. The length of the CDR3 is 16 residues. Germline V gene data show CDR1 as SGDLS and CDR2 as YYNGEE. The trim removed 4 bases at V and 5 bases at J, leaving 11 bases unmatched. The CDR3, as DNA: TGTGCCAGCAGCCCCTCTACAGGGGGCTTTAGAGATACGCAGTATTTT. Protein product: CASSPSTGGFRDTQYF. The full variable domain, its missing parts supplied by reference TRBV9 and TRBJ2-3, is DSGVTQTPKHLITATGQRVTLRCSPRSGDLSVYWYQQSLDQGLQFLIQYYNGEERAKGNILERFSAQQFPDLHSELNLSSLELGDSALYFCASSPSTGGFRDTQYFGPGTRLTVL.

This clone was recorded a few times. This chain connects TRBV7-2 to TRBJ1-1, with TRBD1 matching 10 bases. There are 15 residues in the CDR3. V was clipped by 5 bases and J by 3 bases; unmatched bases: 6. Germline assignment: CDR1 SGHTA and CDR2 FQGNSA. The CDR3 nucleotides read TGTGCCAGCAGCGCCGTGACAGGGGGCGACACTGAAGCTTTCTTT. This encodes CASSAVTGGDTEAFF.

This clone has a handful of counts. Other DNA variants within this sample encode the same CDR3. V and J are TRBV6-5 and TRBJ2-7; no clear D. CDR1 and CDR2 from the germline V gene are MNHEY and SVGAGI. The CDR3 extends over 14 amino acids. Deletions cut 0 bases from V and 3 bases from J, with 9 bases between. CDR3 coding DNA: TGTGCCAGCAGTTACTCTAGTGTGAGCTACGAGCAGTACTTC. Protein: CASSYSSVSYEQYF.

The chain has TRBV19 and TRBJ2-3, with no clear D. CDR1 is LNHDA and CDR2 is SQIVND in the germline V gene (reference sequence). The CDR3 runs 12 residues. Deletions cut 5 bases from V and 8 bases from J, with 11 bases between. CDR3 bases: TGTGCCAGTAGTGTGGTCAGTGGTACGCAGTATTTT. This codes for CASSVVSGTQYF.

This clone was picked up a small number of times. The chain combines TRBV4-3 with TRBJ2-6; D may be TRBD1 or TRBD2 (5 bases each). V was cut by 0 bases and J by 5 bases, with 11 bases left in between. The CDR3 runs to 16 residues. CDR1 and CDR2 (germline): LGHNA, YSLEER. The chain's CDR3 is CASSQDGTVRANVLTF. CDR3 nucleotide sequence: TGCGCCAGCAGCCAAGATGGGACGGTGCGGGCCAACGTCCTGACTTTC.

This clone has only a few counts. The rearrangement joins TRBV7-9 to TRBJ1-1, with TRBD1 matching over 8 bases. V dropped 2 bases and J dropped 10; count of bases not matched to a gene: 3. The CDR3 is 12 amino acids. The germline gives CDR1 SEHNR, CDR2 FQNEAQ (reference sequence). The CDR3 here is CASSLIRGRAFF. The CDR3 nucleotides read TGTGCCAGCAGCTTAATCAGGGGGCGAGCTTTCTTT.

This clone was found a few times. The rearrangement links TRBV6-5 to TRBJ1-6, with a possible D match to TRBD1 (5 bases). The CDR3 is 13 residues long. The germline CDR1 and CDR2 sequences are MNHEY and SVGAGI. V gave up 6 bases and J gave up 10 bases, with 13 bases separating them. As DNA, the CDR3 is TGTGCCAGCAGCGTTTGGGGGAAATCACCCCTCCACTTT. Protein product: CASSVWGKSPLHF.

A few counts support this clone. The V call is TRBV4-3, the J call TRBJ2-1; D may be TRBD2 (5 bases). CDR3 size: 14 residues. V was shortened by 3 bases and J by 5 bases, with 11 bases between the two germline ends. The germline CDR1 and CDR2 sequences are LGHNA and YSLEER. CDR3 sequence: CASSHVGVDNEQFF. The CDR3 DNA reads TGCGCCAGCAGCCACGTCGGGGTGGACAATGAGCAGTTCTTC.

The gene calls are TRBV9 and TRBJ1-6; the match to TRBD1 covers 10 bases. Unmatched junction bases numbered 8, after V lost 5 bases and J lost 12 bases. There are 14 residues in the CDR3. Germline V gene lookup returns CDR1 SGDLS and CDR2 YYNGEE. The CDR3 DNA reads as TGTGCCAGCAGTGTTGGGACAGGGGTCTTACCCCTCCACTTT. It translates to CASSVGTGVLPLHF.

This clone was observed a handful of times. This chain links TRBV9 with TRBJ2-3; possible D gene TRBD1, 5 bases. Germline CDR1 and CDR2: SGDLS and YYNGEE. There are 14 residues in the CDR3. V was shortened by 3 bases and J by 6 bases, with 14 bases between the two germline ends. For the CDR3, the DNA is TGTGCCAGCAGCGCCCCCGTTTCAGGGGATACGCAGTATTTT. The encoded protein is CASSAPVSGDTQYF. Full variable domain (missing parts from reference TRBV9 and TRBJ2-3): DSGVTQTPKHLITATGQRVTLRCSPRSGDLSVYWYQQSLDQGLQFLIQYYNGEERAKGNILERFSAQQFPDLHSELNLSSLELGDSALYFCASSAPVSGDTQYFGPGTRLTVL.

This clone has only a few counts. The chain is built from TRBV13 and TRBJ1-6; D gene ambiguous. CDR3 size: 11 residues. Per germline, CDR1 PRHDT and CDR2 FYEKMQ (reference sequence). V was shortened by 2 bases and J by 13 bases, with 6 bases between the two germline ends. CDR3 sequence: CASSLSGPLHF. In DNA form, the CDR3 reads TGTGCCAGCAGCTTATCGGGGCCCCTCCACTTT. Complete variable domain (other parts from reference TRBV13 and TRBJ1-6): AAGVIQSPRHLIKEKRETATLKCYPIPRHDTVYWYQQGPGQDPQFLISFYEKMQSDKGSIPDRFSAQQFSDYHSELNMSSLELGDSALYFCASSLSGPLHFGNGTRLTVT.

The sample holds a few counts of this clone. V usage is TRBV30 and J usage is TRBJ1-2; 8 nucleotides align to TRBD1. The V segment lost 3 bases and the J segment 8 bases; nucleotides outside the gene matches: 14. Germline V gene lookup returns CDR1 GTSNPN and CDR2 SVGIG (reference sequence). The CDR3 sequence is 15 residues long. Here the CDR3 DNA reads TGTGCCTGGAGCCTGGGACAGGTCTTATCCGGGGGCTACACCTTC. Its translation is CAWSLGQVLSGGYTF.

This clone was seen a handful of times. In nucleotides, the CDR3 is TGTGCCAGCAGCCGCCGGGACAGGGATAATTCACCCCTCCACTTT. Translated: CASSRRDRDNSPLHF. The chain joins TRBV6-5 to TRBJ1-6; 9 nucleotides match TRBD1. Looked up from germline, CDR1 is MNHEY and CDR2 is SVGAGI. V shed 6 bases and J 5 bases; nucleotides not matched to a gene: 5. This CDR3 spans 15 amino acids.

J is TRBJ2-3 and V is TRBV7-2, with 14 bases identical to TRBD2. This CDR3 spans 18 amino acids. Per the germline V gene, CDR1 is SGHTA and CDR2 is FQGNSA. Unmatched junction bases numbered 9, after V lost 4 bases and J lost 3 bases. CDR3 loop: CASSSLLTSGGETDTQYF. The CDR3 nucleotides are TGTGCCAGCAGCTCCTTGCTGACTAGCGGGGGGGAGACAGATACGCAGTATTTT.

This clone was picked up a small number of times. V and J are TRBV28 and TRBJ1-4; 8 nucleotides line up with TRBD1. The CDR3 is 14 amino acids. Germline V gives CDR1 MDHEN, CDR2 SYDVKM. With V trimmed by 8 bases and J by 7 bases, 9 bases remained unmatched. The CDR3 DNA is TGTGCCAGCGGCCCAGGGGGCGCGTTTGAAAAACTGTTTTTT. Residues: CASGPGGAFEKLFF.

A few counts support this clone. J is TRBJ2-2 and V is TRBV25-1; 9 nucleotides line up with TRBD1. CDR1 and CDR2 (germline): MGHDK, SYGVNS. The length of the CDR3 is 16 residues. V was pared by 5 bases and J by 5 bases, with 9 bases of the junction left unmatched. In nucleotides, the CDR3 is TGTGCCAGCAGTCAAACTGGGACAGGGACGACCGGGGAGCTGTTTTTT. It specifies CASSQTGTGTTGELFF.

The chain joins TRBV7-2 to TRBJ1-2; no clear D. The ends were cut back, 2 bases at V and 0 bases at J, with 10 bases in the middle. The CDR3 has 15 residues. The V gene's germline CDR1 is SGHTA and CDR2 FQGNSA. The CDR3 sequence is CASSLHGVANYGYTF. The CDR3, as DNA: TGTGCCAGCAGCTTACATGGAGTGGCTAACTATGGCTACACCTTC.

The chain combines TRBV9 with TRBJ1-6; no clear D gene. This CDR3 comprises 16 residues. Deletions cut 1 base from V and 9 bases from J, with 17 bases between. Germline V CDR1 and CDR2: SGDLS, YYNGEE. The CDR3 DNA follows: TGTGCCAGCAGCGTAATGGGTGGAGGAGGGAGTTCACCCCTCCACTTT. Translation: CASSVMGGGGSSPLHF.

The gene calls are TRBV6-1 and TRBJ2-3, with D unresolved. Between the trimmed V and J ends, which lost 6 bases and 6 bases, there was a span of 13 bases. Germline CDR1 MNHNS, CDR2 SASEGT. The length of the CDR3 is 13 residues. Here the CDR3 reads CASRISPWDTQYF. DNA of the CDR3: TGTGCCAGCAGGATTAGCCCCTGGGATACGCAGTATTTT.

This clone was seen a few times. CDR3 sequence reads: CASSQQTPYSGNTIYF. The DNA of the CDR3 is TGTGCCAGCAGCCAACAGACACCTTACTCTGGAAACACCATATATTTT. This chain joins TRBV16 and TRBJ1-3; no reliable D call. The CDR3 is made up of 16 amino acids. Germline CDR1 and CDR2: KGHSY and FQNENV. The ends were cut back, 2 bases at V and 0 bases at J, with 11 bases in the middle.

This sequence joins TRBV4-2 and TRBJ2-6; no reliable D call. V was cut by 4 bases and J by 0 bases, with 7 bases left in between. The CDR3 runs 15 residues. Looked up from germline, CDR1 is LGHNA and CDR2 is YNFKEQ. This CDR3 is CASSLDISGANVLTF. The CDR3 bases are TGTGCCAGCAGCCTCGACATCTCTGGGGCCAACGTCCTGACTTTC.

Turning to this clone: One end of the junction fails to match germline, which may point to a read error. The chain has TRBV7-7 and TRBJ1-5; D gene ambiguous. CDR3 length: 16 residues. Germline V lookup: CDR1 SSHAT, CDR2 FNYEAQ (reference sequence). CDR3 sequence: CASSYSHRESNQPQHF. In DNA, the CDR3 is TGTGCTAGCAGCTACTCTCATAGGGAAAGCAATCAGCCCCAGCATTTT.

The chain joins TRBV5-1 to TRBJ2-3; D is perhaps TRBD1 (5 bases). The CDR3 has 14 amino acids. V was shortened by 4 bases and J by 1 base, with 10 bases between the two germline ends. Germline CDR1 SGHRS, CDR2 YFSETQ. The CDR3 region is CASSALQGTDTQYF. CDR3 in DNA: TGCGCCAGCAGCGCATTACAGGGCACAGATACGCAGTATTTT.